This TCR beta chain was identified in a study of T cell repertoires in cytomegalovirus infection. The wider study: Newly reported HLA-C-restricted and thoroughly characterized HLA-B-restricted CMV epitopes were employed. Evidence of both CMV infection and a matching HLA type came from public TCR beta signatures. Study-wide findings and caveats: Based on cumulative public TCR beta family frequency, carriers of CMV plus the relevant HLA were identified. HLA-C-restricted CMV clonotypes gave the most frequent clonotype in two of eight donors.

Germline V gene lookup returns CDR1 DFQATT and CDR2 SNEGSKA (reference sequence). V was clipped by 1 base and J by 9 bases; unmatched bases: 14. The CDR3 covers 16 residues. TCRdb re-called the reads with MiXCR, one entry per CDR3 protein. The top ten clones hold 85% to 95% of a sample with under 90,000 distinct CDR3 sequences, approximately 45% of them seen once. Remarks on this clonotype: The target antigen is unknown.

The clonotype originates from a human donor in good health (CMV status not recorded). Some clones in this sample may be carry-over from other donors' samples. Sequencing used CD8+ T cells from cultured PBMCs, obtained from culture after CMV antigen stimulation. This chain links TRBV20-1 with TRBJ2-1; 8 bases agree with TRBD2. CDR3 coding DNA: TGCAGTGCTAGAGTAATAGCGGGATATGTAGGGAGTGAGCAGTTCTTC. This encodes CSARVIAGYVGSEQFF.